Sequencing of this T cell receptor beta chain was carried out in a study of blood T cell repertoires in COVID-19. Overall study: The United States, Italy and Spain provided the acute and convalescent COVID-19 samples.

Germline lookup yields CDR1 SGHTA and CDR2 FQGNSA. J was trimmed by 1 base and V by 1 base; bases with no gene match: 5. This CDR3 is built from 19 residues. Produced via immunoSEQ multiplex PCR; TCRdb's table is partial and in-frame only. The repertoire includes about 180,000 clones, approximately 85% of them detected once, and around 8% sits in the top ten. Sample: peripheral blood. The rearrangement joins TRBV7-2 to TRBJ2-2; 14 bases are a match to TRBD2. The source is a woman aged 55-70 years with COVID-19, enrolled during active disease. CDR3 protein: CASSLVGTSGGLNTGELFF. As DNA, the CDR3 is TGTGCCAGCAGCTTAGTAGGGACTAGCGGGGGCCTGAACACCGGGGAGCTGTTTTTT.